This TCR beta chain was identified during a study of early T cells in non-severe SARS-CoV-2 infection. Overall study: The sequenced material was bulk RNA from unsorted whole blood, and its chains were unpaired.

J gave up 8 bases and V 3 bases, and 8 bases lay outside the gene matches. The CDR3 consists of 15 residues. From germline, CDR1 is ENHRY and CDR2 SYGVKD. cDNA molecules, individually, were tagged with unique molecular identifiers. TCRdb reprocessed the 5' RACE reads via MiXCR and lists one record per CDR3 protein. The sample shows more than 45,000 distinct CDR3 sequences, around 6% of them seen only once. Sequencing was performed on whole blood. This sequence was found in an adult who was a healthcare worker with PCR-confirmed SARS-CoV-2 infection or an uninfected control (not recorded which). The V call is TRBV10-3, the J call TRBJ2-1, with 9 bases identical to TRBD2. The CDR3 loop is CAISEGLAPSDEQFF. The CDR3 DNA is TGTGCCATCAGTGAAGGACTAGCGCCTAGTGATGAGCAGTTCTTC.